This T cell receptor beta chain was recorded in a study of CD8 T cells in ankylosing spondylitis. Regarding this clonotype: Its antigen is undetermined.

Study results and limitations: Among TCR beta sequences, a motif of eight highly homologous variants appeared characteristic of ankylosing spondylitis blood.

Germline V gene sequence: CDR1 SGHTA, CDR2 FQGTGA. The CDR3 is 13 residues long. V lost 4 bases and J 8 bases, leaving 12 bases between the germline ends. In making TCR beta libraries, quantitative 5'-RACE with molecular barcodes was used. One entry per CDR3 protein, called by TCRdb with MiXCR from the 5' RACE reads. This table holds around 440,000 distinct CDR3 sequences, 17% found once. The rearrangement joins TRBV7-3 to TRBJ1-5; a possible D gene is TRBD1 (5 bases). The receptor was derived from a male donor with ankylosing spondylitis. The sample was blood, either unsorted or a sorted T cell fraction (not recorded which). CDR3 loop: CASSSIQGEPQHF. For the CDR3, the DNA is TGTGCCAGCAGCTCCATTCAGGGTGAGCCCCAGCATTTT.